The subject of this entry is one T cell receptor (beta chain). The CDR3 covers 15 residues. The germline V and J ends were trimmed by 5 bases and 0 bases, with 11 bases remaining between them. The germline CDR1 and CDR2 sequences are SEHNR and FQNEAQ (reference sequence). TCRdb reprocessed the 5' RACE reads with MiXCR, giving one entry per CDR3 protein. The table has hundreds of thousands of distinct CDR3 sequences, roughly a fifth seen once. The data stem from a study of T-cell memory formation after mild COVID-19. The chain combines TRBV7-9 with TRBJ1-3; D is unclear. The sequence came from an adult woman who had mild COVID-19 (a few samples of this study predate the infection). Cell type and time point are not known. The source material was PBMCs or a T cell subset sorted from them (not recorded which). The CDR3 DNA reads as TGTGCCAGCAGCCTTACGACGGTCTCTGGAAACACCATATATTTT. Protein sequence: CASSLTTVSGNTIYF. Using reference TRBV7-9 and TRBJ1-3 for the parts outside the CDR3, the full variable domain is DTGVSQNPRHKITKRGQNVTFRCDPISEHNRLYWYRQTLGQGPEFLTYFQNEAQLEKSRLLSDRFSAERPKGSFSTLEIQRTEQGDSAMYLCASSLTTVSGNTIYFGEGSWLTVV.